This T cell receptor (beta chain) was sequenced during a study of OX40 agonist ivuxolimab in advanced cancers. Describing the broader study: Ivuxolimab, which targeted the costimulatory receptor OX40 (CD134), was an agonistic, fully human IgG2 monoclonal antibody. Intravenous ivuxolimab was administered to patients every 2 weeks at six dose levels: 0.01, 0.1, 0.3, 1.5, 3 and 10 mg/kg. Of the approximately 54 patients in dose escalation, around 19 had hepatocellular carcinoma, some 15 had melanoma, 9 had renal cell carcinoma and 9 had head and neck cancer. The dose-escalation cohort was roughly 87% male with a mean age of around 64 years, ranging from about 23 to 85. Patients were allowed to have had prior anti-PD-1, anti-PD-L1 or anti-CTLA-4 therapy, and around two fifths of the dose-escalation patients had been treated with checkpoint inhibitors. Partial responses were achieved by three dose-escalation patients, of whom one had hepatocellular carcinoma and two had cutaneous melanoma. Peripheral TCRbeta sequencing was intended to test whether TCR sequence diversity was altered and clonal T-cell expansion was caused by ivuxolimab. The monotherapy dose-escalation portion (N of about 50 patients) of the phase I ivuxolimab trial is reported in the paper.

To sequence the TCRbeta CDR3 region, genomic DNA was isolated from the sorted cells. The immunoSEQ Assay was used to sequence the TCRbeta CDR3 regions. TCRdb carries this immuneACCESS record with in-frame sequences only. Its versions omit some clonotypes, under half of them owing to an unresolved V gene in the studies checked, with the rest unexplained. The sample has tens of thousands of clones on record, around 80% of them singletons. Approximately 1.5% of the sample is in the top ten clones. The trial excluded patients who had a history of autoimmune disease or were on systemic immunosuppression. Peripheral blood for TCR sequencing was collected from all dose cohorts at baseline, on cycle 4 day 1, and on cycle 7 day 1. Samples came from an open-label, multicenter, first-in-human phase I dose-escalation trial of ivuxolimab. Adults with locally advanced or metastatic head and neck squamous cell, hepatocellular, melanoma or renal cell carcinoma were enrolled in the trial. CD4+ and CD8+ T cells were sorted separately from peripheral blood before TCR sequencing.

Comments on this clone: Its antigen has not been determined. No much larger clone is present one base from it, and per-base qualities are unavailable.

Overall study outcomes, separate from this receptor: Low levels of normalized T-cell clonal expansion were also seen in some patients who did not respond. At doses of 0.1 to 3.0 mg/kg, clonal expansion of both CD4+ and CD8+ blood T cells was observed from baseline to week 6. On average, CD8+ T cells showed more expanded clones than CD4+ T cells after ivuxolimab. Antigen specificity was not determined for the clonally expanded peripheral T cells. Partial responders in the 0.1-3.0 mg/kg groups had among the lowest normalized peripheral clonal expansion, especially among CD8+ T cells.

V was cut back by 4 bases and J by 2 bases, leaving a gap of 17 bases between them. The germline V gene (reference sequence) specifies LNHNV as CDR1 and YYDKDF as CDR2. Its CDR3 holds 17 amino acids, cysteine through phenylalanine. CDR3 DNA is the only sequence kept; it has 51 bases, read in frame from the first base. This TCR was recovered from an adult with an advanced solid tumor such as melanoma, head and neck, liver or kidney cancer. In this chain, TRBV15 is recombined with TRBJ1-4, with a tentative D gene TRBD1 over 6 matching bases. This specimen consisted of CD4+ or CD8+ T cells sorted from blood, obtained in a trial of the OX40 agonist ivuxolimab. The encoded CDR3 is CATSTLEGGITNEKLFF. The DNA sequence reads TGTGCCACCAGCACCCTCGAGGGGGGAATTACTAATGAAAAACTGTTTTTT.